Listed below are T cell receptor beta chains from one sample, sequenced in a study of control samples from healthy donors and cancer patients. Only in-frame clones appear in the TCRdb table, and some are missing; sequencing was by immunoSEQ multiplex PCR. Found here are around 130,000 clones, about 95% of them singletons; the top ten hold 3.6%. The sample comprised blood. These receptors all come from a man aged 30-40 years in good health. Both conserved end residues are part of each CDR3. Fields, in order: CDR3 protein, V gene.

CDR3: CASSHGSGGDTEAFF
V: TRBV5-1

CDR3: CASSQDWTSRTDTQYF
V: TRBV4-3

CDR3: CASSRTGTRYEQYF
V: TRBV5-5

CDR3: CASSQRGQGGNSPLHF
V: TRBV4-2

CDR3: CASSYSGGAADTQYF
V: TRBV6-5

CDR3: CASSASGTPNSPLHF
V: TRBV19

CDR3: CASSPTSGGHYEQYF
V: TRBV6-6

CDR3: CASSQPLAGRRFGYTF
V: TRBV4-1

CDR3: CASSLDRNEQFF
V: TRBV9

CDR3: CASSWTGSGTEAFF
V: TRBV5-1

CDR3: CASSLARGGETQYF
V: TRBV7-2

CDR3: CASRRGNEQFF
V: TRBV6-5